The entry below gives a single T cell receptor beta chain sequence along with its context. Per germline, CDR1 SGHTA and CDR2 FQGTGA. Between the trimmed V and J ends, which lost 2 bases and 5 bases, there was a span of 12 bases. The CDR3 spans 14 residues. These data originate in a study of blood T cell repertoires in COVID-19. Study-wide context: T cells, B-cell-depleted T cells, or PBMCs supplied cDNA or gDNA.

Original handling: By means of reference gene primer amplification, nucleated cell counts were estimated. Sequenced by immunoSEQ multiplex PCR; TCRdb stores in-frame clones only, minus some. The V and J calls and clone size are taken from that table; D and trimming were inferred from the DNA. Of tens of thousands of clones detected, around 85% appear once; the ten largest clones hold 15% to 20%. The sequence derives from a man in his 70s with acute or convalescent COVID-19. Sequenced: peripheral blood. The chain has TRBV7-3 and TRBJ2-5; D might be TRBD1 (5 bases). CDR3 in amino acids: CASSLAGKGETQYF. The CDR3 DNA follows: TGTGCCAGCAGCTTAGCAGGGAAGGGGGAGACCCAGTACTTC.